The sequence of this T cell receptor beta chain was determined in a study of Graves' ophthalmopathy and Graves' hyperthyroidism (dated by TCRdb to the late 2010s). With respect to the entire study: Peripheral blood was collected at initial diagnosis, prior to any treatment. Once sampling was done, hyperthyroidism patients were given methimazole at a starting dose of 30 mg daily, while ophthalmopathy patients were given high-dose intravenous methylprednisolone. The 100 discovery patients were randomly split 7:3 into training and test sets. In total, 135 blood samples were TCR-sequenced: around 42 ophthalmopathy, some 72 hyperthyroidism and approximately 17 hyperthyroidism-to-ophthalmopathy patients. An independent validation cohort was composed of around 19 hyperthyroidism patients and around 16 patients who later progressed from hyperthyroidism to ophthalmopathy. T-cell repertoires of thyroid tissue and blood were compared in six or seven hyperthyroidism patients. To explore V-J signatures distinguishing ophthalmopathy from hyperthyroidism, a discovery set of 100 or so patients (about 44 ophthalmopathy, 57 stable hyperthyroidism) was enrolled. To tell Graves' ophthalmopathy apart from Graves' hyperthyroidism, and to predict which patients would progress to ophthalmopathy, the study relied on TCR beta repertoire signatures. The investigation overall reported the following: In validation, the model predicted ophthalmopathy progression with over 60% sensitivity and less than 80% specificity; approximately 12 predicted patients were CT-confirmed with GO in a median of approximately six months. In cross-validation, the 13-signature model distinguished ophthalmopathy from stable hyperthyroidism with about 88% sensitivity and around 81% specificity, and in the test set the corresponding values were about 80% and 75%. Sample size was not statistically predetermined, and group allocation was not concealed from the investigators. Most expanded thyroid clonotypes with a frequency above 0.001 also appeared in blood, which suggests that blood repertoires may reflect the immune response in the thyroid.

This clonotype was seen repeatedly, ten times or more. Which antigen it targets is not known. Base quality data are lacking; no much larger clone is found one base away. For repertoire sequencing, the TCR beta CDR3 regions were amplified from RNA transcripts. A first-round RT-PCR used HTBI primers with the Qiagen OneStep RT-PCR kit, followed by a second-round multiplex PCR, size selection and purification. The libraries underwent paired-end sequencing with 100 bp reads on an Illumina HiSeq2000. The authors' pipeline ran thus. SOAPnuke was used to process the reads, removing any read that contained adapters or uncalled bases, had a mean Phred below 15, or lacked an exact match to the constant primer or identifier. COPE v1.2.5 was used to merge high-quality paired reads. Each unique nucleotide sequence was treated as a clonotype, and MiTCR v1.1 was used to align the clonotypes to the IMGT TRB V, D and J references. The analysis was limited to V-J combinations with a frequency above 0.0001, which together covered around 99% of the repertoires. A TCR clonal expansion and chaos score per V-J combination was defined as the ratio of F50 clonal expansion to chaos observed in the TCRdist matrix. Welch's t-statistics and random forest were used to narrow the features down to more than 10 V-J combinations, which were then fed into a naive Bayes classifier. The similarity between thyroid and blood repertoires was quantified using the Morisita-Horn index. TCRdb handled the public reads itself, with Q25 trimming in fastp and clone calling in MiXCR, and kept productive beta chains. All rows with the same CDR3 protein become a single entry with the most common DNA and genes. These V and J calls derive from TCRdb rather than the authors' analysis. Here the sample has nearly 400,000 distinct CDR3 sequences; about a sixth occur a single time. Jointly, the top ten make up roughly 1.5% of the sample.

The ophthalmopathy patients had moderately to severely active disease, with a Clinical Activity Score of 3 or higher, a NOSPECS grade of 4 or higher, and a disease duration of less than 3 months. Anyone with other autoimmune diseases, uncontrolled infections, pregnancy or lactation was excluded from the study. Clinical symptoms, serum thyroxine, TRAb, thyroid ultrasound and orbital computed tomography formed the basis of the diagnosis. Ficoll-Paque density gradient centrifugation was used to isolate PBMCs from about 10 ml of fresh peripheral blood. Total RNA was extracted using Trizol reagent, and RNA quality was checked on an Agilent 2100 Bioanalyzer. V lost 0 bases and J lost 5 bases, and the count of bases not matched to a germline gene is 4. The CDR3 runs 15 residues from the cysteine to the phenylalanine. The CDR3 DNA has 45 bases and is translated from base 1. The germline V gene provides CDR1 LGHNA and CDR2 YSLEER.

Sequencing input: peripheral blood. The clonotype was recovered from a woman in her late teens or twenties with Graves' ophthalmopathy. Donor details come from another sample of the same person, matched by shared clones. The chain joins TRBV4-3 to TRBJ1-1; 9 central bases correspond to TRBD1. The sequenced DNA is TGCGCCAGCAGCCAAGATCCGACAGGGGGGACTGAAGCTTTCTTT. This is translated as CASSQDPTGGTEAFF.